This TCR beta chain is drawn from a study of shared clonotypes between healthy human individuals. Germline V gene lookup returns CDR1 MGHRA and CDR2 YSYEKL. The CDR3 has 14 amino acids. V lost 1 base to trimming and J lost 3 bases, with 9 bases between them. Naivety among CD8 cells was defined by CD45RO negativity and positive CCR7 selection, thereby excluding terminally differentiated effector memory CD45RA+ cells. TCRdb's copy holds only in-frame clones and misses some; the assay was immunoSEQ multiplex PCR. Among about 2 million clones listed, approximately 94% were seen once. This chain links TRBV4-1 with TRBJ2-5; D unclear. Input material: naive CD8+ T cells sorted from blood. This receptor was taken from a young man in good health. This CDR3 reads CASSQVESEETQYF. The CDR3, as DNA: TGCGCCAGCAGCCAAGTCGAGTCCGAAGAGACCCAGTACTTC.